The rows below give T cell receptor beta chains drawn from one sample of a study of TIL therapy for anti-PD-1-resistant metastatic lung cancer. Measured with immunoSEQ multiplex PCR; TCRdb has only the in-frame clones, and not every one. The table shows 50,000 or so clones, with about 80% occurring only once. The sample consisted of blood, taken at baseline. The receptors shown here come from a woman aged 30 to 85 with non-small cell lung cancer. Both conserved end residues are part of each CDR3. D genes are given only for firm matches. A row's size may be missing; if present it is once, few, many or a size class.

clone size: -; D gene: TRBD2; J gene: TRBJ2-2; V gene: TRBV9; CDR3 protein: CASSVVSSGTGELFF; CDR3 DNA: TGTGCCAGCAGCGTAGTTTCTAGCGGGACCGGGGAGCTGTTTTTT
clone size: -; D gene: TRBD1; J gene: TRBJ2-7; V gene: TRBV23-1; CDR3 protein: CASSQGDRGLYEQYF; CDR3 DNA: TGCGCCAGCAGTCAAGGAGACAGGGGGCTGTACGAGCAGTACTTC
clone size: -; D gene: -; J gene: TRBJ1-1; V gene: TRBV6-6; CDR3 protein: CASSYSSVTEAFF; CDR3 DNA: TGTGCCAGCAGTTACTCCTCCGTCACTGAAGCTTTCTTT
clone size: -; D gene: -; J gene: TRBJ1-1; V gene: TRBV10-3; CDR3 protein: CAISESRQGRNTEAFF; CDR3 DNA: TGTGCCATCAGTGAGTCCAGACAAGGAAGAAACACTGAAGCTTTCTTT
clone size: -; D gene: -; J gene: TRBJ1-1; V gene: TRBV9; CDR3 protein: CASSVGPGGGNTEAFF; CDR3 DNA: TGTGCCAGCAGCGTAGGTCCCGGCGGGGGGAACACTGAAGCTTTCTTT
clone size: -; D gene: TRBD2; J gene: TRBJ2-2; V gene: TRBV19; CDR3 protein: CASTRSGRPGTGELFF; CDR3 DNA: TGTGCCAGTACCCGTAGCGGGAGGCCGGGCACCGGGGAGCTGTTTTTT
clone size: -; D gene: TRBD2; J gene: TRBJ2-1; V gene: TRBV5-4; CDR3 protein: CASSDPSGSSYNEQFF; CDR3 DNA: TGTGCCAGCAGCGACCCTAGCGGGAGCTCCTACAATGAGCAGTTCTTC
clone size: -; D gene: TRBD1; J gene: TRBJ1-1; V gene: TRBV4-3; CDR3 protein: CASSPWDRPTEAFF; CDR3 DNA: TGCGCCAGCAGCCCATGGGACAGGCCCACTGAAGCTTTCTTT
clone size: -; D gene: -; J gene: TRBJ1-5; V gene: TRBV6-1; CDR3 protein: CATRQGQNQPQHF; CDR3 DNA: TGTGCCACCCGACAAGGCCAAAATCAGCCCCAGCATTTT
clone size: -; D gene: -; J gene: TRBJ1-2; V gene: TRBV28; CDR3 protein: CASSSTGSWGYTF; CDR3 DNA: TGTGCCAGCAGTTCTACCGGGAGTTGGGGCTACACCTTC
clone size: few; D gene: -; J gene: TRBJ2-5; V gene: TRBV7-2; CDR3 protein: CASSFQGGQETQYF; CDR3 DNA: TGTGCCAGCAGTTTCCAGGGGGGTCAAGAGACCCAGTACTTC
clone size: -; D gene: -; J gene: TRBJ2-1; V gene: TRBV28; CDR3 protein: CASSSTYEQFF; CDR3 DNA: TGTGCCAGCAGTTCGACCTATGAGCAGTTCTTC
clone size: -; D gene: -; J gene: TRBJ2-3; V gene: TRBV7-8; CDR3 protein: CASSLGLATDTQYF; CDR3 DNA: TGTGCCAGCAGCTTAGGGCTAGCCACAGATACGCAGTATTTT
clone size: -; D gene: -; J gene: TRBJ2-1; V gene: TRBV27; CDR3 protein: CASSLRAQLGNNEQFF; CDR3 DNA: TGTGCCAGCAGTCTTAGGGCCCAGCTAGGGAACAATGAGCAGTTCTTC
clone size: -; D gene: -; J gene: TRBJ2-7; V gene: TRBV6-5; CDR3 protein: CASRAGATYEQYF; CDR3 DNA: TGTGCCAGCAGGGCAGGGGCTACCTACGAGCAGTACTTC
clone size: -; D gene: -; J gene: TRBJ2-3; V gene: TRBV30; CDR3 protein: CAWWTAVTDTQYF; CDR3 DNA: TGTGCCTGGTGGACGGCAGTCACAGATACGCAGTATTTT
clone size: -; D gene: TRBD2; J gene: TRBJ2-2; V gene: TRBV7-3; CDR3 protein: CASSPTSGRGGELFF; CDR3 DNA: TGTGCCAGCAGCCCGACTAGCGGGAGGGGCGGGGAGCTGTTTTTT
clone size: -; D gene: TRBD2; J gene: TRBJ2-7; V gene: TRBV6-1; CDR3 protein: CASTAGLALTYEQYF; CDR3 DNA: TGTGCCAGCACCGCCGGACTAGCGTTAACCTACGAGCAGTACTTC
clone size: -; D gene: -; J gene: TRBJ1-5; V gene: TRBV7-2; CDR3 protein: CASSPVGNQPQHF; CDR3 DNA: TGTGCCAGCAGCCCTGTGGGTAATCAGCCCCAGCATTTT
clone size: once; D gene: TRBD1; J gene: TRBJ2-7; V gene: TRBV28; CDR3 protein: CAANIGTGTYEQYF; CDR3 DNA: TGTGCCGCTAATATCGGGACAGGGACCTACGAGCAGTACTTC
clone size: -; D gene: -; J gene: TRBJ1-2; V gene: TRBV7-2; CDR3 protein: CASSPTLAINGYTF; CDR3 DNA: TGTGCCAGCAGCCCAACCCTTGCCATAAATGGCTACACCTTC
clone size: few; D gene: -; J gene: TRBJ2-1; V gene: TRBV5-1; CDR3 protein: CASSLEGGSYNEQFF; CDR3 DNA: TGCGCCAGCAGCTTGGAAGGGGGCTCCTACAATGAGCAGTTCTTC
clone size: -; D gene: -; J gene: TRBJ2-6; V gene: TRBV19; CDR3 protein: CASDLSGANVLTF; CDR3 DNA: TGTGCCAGTGATCTATCTGGGGCCAACGTCCTGACTTTC
clone size: -; D gene: TRBD1; J gene: TRBJ2-4; V gene: TRBV11-2; CDR3 protein: CASSPTTGFPLAKNIQYF; CDR3 DNA: TGTGCCAGCAGCCCGACGACAGGGTTCCCTCTAGCCAAAAACATTCAGTACTTC
clone size: -; D gene: -; J gene: TRBJ2-7; V gene: TRBV28; CDR3 protein: CASSLSLTEASYEQYF; CDR3 DNA: TGTGCCAGCAGTCTTAGCCTAACAGAGGCCTCCTACGAGCAGTACTTC
clone size: -; D gene: TRBD1; J gene: TRBJ2-3; V gene: TRBV10-2; CDR3 protein: CASTTDRESDTQYF; CDR3 DNA: TGCGCCAGCACCACCGACAGGGAATCGGATACGCAGTATTTT